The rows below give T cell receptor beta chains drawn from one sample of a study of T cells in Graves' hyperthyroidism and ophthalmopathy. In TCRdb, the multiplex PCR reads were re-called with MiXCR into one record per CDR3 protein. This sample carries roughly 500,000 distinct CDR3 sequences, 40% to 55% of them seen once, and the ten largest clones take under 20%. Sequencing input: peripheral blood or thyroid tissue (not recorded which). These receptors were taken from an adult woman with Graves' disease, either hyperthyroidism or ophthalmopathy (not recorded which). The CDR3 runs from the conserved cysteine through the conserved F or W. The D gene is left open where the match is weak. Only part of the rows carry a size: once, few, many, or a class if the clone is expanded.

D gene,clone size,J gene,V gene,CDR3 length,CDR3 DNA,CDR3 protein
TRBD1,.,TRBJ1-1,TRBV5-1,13,TGCGCCAGCAGCCAGGGGGCGCCCACTGAAGCTTTCTTT,CASSQGAPTEAFF
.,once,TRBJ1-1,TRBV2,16,TGTGCCAGCAGTGAAGGGGCGGGCCCGAGGGGCACTGAAGCTTTCTTT,CASSEGAGPRGTEAFF
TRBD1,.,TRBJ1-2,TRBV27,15,TGTGCCAGCAGTGACAGGACAGGGGGGAGCTATGGCTACACCTTC,CASSDRTGGSYGYTF
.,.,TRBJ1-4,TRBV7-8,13,TGTTCCAGCAGCTTAGTGGGGAATGAAAAACTGGTTTTT,CSSSLVGNEKLVF
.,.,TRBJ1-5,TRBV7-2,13,TGTGCCAGCAGAGGCTCTGGCGGTATGCCCCAGCATTTT,CASRGSGGMPQHF
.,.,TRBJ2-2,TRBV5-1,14,TGCGCCAGCTATCAAGGCGGGGACAGCGGGGAGCTGTTTTTT,CASYQGGDSGELFF
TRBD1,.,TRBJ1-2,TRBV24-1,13,TGTGCCACAAAGGGGCAGGGGGACTATGGCTACACCTTC,CATKGQGDYGYTF
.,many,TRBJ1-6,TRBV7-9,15,TGTGCCAGCAGCTCCTCTTATGGTGCGGTTACTCCCCTCCACTTT,CASSSSYGAVTPLHF
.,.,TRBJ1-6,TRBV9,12,TGTGCCAGCAATAGGGACCATTCACCCCTCCACTTT,CASNRDHSPLHF
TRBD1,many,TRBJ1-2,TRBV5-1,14,TGCGCCAGCAGCTTGGAAGGGGGCCGGGATGGCTACACCTTC,CASSLEGGRDGYTF
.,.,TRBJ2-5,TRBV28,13,TGTGCCAGCAGTTCGACAGAACAAGAGACCCAGTACTTC,CASSSTEQETQYF
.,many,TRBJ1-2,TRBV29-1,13,TGCAGCCCAAAACAGGTTTCTAACTATGGCTACACCTTC,CSPKQVSNYGYTF
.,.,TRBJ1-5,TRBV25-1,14,TGTGCCAGCAGTGCTCCAGGGTTTGGTCAGCCCCAGCATTTT,CASSAPGFGQPQHF
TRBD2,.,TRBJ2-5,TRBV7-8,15,TGTGCCAGCGGACTACGGACTAGCGGGGCAGATACGCAGTACTTC,CASGLRTSGADTQYF
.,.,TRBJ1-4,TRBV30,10,TGTGCCTGGAAGGGGGAAAAACTGTTTTTT,CAWKGEKLFF
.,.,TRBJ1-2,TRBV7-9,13,TGTGCCAGCAGCTCCCTGGAGGTTGGCGGCTACACCTTC,CASSSLEVGGYTF
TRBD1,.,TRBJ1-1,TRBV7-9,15,TGTGCCAGCAGCTTTACAGGGGGCAGGGACACTGAAGCTTTCTTT,CASSFTGGRDTEAFF
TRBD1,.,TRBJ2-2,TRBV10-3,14,TGTGCCATCAGGGGGGACAGTCGACACGGGGAGCTGTTTTTT,CAIRGDSRHGELFF
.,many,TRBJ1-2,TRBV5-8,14,TGTGCCAGCAGCTTGGCACAGCAAGTCTATGGCTACACCTTC,CASSLAQQVYGYTF
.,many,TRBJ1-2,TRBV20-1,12,TGCAGTGCTTCAGACAGAAACTATGGCTACACCTTC,CSASDRNYGYTF
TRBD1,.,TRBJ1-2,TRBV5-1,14,TGCGCCAGCAGCCAGGGACAGGGCGACTATGGCTACACCTTC,CASSQGQGDYGYTF
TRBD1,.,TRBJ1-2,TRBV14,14,TGTGCCAGCAGCCGGGGACAGGGGTCCGATGGCTACACCTTC,CASSRGQGSDGYTF
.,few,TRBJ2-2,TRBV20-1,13,TGCAGTGCTAGGGTCTGGGGGGTCCAGGAGCTGTTTTTT,CSARVWGVQELFF